This T cell receptor (beta chain) was identified during a study of Ad26.COV2.S vaccination and SARS-CoV-2 variants. Study-level background: Donor was assigned to the Ad26.COV2.S arm of trial COV1001.

Documented treatment: over 15 received Ad26.COV2.S at low or high dose, single or two shots; 5 received placebo; per-sample allocation not given. Collection of samples fell on day 63 after the first vaccine or placebo injection. Sequencing used immunoSEQ multiplex PCR; TCRdb keeps in-frame clones, though not all of them. The sample lists roughly 330,000 clones, approximately 87% occurring once. The CDR3 is made up of 15 amino acids. J was trimmed by 3 bases and V by 0 bases; bases with no gene match: 4. Germline CDR1 and CDR2: MNHEY and SVGAGI. The sample in question was peripheral blood, obtained in a trial of Ad26.COV2.S vaccine versus placebo. The chain couples TRBV6-5 to TRBJ1-1, with TRBD1 matching over 7 bases. The TCR was taken from a person between 18 and 60 years old who received the Ad26.COV2.S COVID-19 vaccine or a placebo. CDR3 nucleotides: TGTGCCAGCAGTTACTCCCGGGGACAGTACACTGAAGCTTTCTTT. Translated: CASSYSRGQYTEAFF.